Following are 26 T cell receptor beta chains from one sample sequenced in a study of spatial heterogeneity in lung cancer. TCRdb called the 5' RACE reads again in MiXCR, with one record for every CDR3 protein. The repertoire holds roughly 10,000 distinct CDR3 sequences, with 6% to 6.5% as singletons. Stated time point: sample taken at primary tumor resection. The sequencing used PBMCs, collected at surgery. The source of these receptors is a male donor with early-stage non-small cell lung cancer.

This clonotype has a count of ten or more. The V call is TRBV18, the J call TRBJ2-1, with D hard to call. From germline, CDR1 is KGHSH and CDR2 LQKENI. The CDR3 sequence is 14 residues long. The V end was cut by 0 bases, the J end by 7 bases, with 10 bases between. CDR3 in DNA: TGTGCCAGCTCACCACCAACGGTACTGAATGAGCAGTTCTTC. It translates to CASSPPTVLNEQFF.

This clonotype was recorded a few times. The rearrangement uses TRBV27 and TRBJ2-3; the D is unclear. The CDR3 has 13 amino acids. Germline assignment: CDR1 MNHEY and CDR2 SMNVEV (reference sequence). Trimming cost V 4 bases and J 6 bases, with 11 bases left between them. In DNA form, the CDR3 reads TGTGCCAGCAGTTCCCCACTTTACGATACGCAGTATTTT. Translation gives CASSSPLYDTQYF.

The chain carries TRBV7-9 and TRBJ2-5, with 8 bases lining up with TRBD1. The V and J ends lost 5 bases and 5 bases, in that order; junction bases with no gene match: 13. This CDR3 has 16 amino acids. Germline V gives CDR1 SEHNR, CDR2 FQNEAQ (reference sequence). For the CDR3, the DNA is TGTGCCAGCAGCGCTCCAGACAGGGGCGAAGGCGAGACCCAGTACTTC. Its translation is CASSAPDRGEGETQYF.

The sample holds many counts of this clonotype. The chain couples TRBV4-1 to TRBJ2-2; no definite D call. The CDR3 is 19 residues long. The V and J ends lost 1 base and 0 bases respectively, with 18 bases between them. Germline CDR1 reads MGHRA; CDR2 reads YSYEKL. CDR3 sequence reads: CASSQGPLRQEPNTGELFF. For the CDR3, the DNA is TGCGCCAGCAGCCAAGGGCCCCTCCGGCAGGAACCGAACACCGGGGAGCTGTTTTTT.

This clonotype has at least ten counts. The chain employs TRBV28 and TRBJ2-7, with a possible D match to TRBD1 (6 bases). Germline CDR1 reads MDHEN; CDR2 reads SYDVKM. The CDR3 extends over 14 amino acids. V lost 4 bases, J lost 4 bases, and 14 bases lay in between. The CDR3 is CASSSQGMGYEQYF. CDR3 sequence (DNA): TGTGCCAGCAGTTCACAGGGAATGGGTTACGAGCAGTACTTC.

In this sample, this clonotype is medium-sized. The chain is built from TRBV28 and TRBJ2-5, with D perhaps TRBD2 (6 bases). Trimming cost V 6 bases and J 0 bases, with 14 bases left between them. This CDR3 is built from 15 residues. Germline V CDR1 and CDR2: MDHEN, SYDVKM. The CDR3 is CASRSGRDYQETQYF. The CDR3 bases are TGTGCCAGCAGGTCTGGCCGGGACTACCAAGAGACCCAGTACTTC.

This clonotype was observed many times. V is TRBV20-1 and J is TRBJ2-7; 12 bases are shared with TRBD2. The germline gives CDR1 DFQATT, CDR2 SNEGSKA (reference sequence). Trimming took 4 bases from V and 3 from J; bases not matched to a gene: 7. The CDR3 extends over 15 amino acids. For the CDR3, the DNA is TGCAGTGCTATGAGACTAGCGGGAGAGTTCTACGAGCAGTACTTC. Translation: CSAMRLAGEFYEQYF.

The chain uses TRBV6-6 and TRBJ2-1; perhaps TRBD2 as D (6 bases). Germline V gives CDR1 MNHNY, CDR2 SVGAGI (reference sequence). There are 14 residues in the CDR3. The V end lost 10 bases, the J end lost 3 bases, and 16 bases lay between the germline ends. The CDR3, as DNA: TGTGCCACCCTAGGCGGGGACCTCTACAATGAGCAGTTCTTC. It yields the protein CATLGGDLYNEQFF.

This clonotype occurred a few times. J is TRBJ2-3 and V is TRBV6-4; TRBD2 matches 7 bases. The CDR3 extends over 14 amino acids. V lost 8 bases to trimming and J lost 0 bases; unmatched junction nucleotides: 5. CDR1 is MRHNA, CDR2 SNTAGT, per germline. CDR3 region: CASAAGSSTDTQYF. The CDR3 region has the DNA TGTGCCAGCGCAGCGGGGTCTAGCACAGATACGCAGTATTTT.

At least ten counts were recorded for this clonotype. This chain links TRBV18 with TRBJ2-3; TRBD1 matches at 7 bases. V lost 3 bases to trimming and J lost 1 base; unmatched junction nucleotides: 4. The germline gives CDR1 KGHSH, CDR2 LQKENI. CDR3 size: 15 residues. In nucleotides, the CDR3 is TGTGCCAGCTCACCGACAGGGATTCGCACAGATACGCAGTATTTT. This sequence encodes CASSPTGIRTDTQYF. The whole variable domain, remainder taken from reference TRBV18 and TRBJ2-3, is NAGVMQNPRHLVRRRGQEARLRCSPMKGHSHVYWYRQLPEEGLKFMVYLQKENIIDESGMPKERFSAEFPKEGPSILRIQQVVRGDSAAYFCASSPTGIRTDTQYFGPGTRLTVL.

Sample share makes this clonotype medium-sized. The chain combines TRBV29-1 with TRBJ2-3; 7 bases fit TRBD2. Germline V gene lookup returns CDR1 SQVTM and CDR2 ANQGSEA. The CDR3 extends over 15 amino acids. After removal of 7 bases from V and 1 base from J, the junction contained 11 bases not matched to a gene. The CDR3 sequence: CSARGASGRTDTQYF. CDR3 sequence (DNA): TGCAGCGCCCGCGGGGCTAGCGGCCGCACAGATACGCAGTATTTT.

This clonotype has a handful of counts. The V gene is TRBV20-1, the J gene TRBJ1-5, with D uncertain. The length of the CDR3 is 16 residues. CDR1 is DFQATT, CDR2 SNEGSKA, per germline (reference sequence). The ends were cut back, 3 bases at V and 2 bases at J, with 17 bases in the middle. CDR3 bases: TGCAGTGCTAGGGATCAGGAGGCATGGGGCAATCAGCCCCAGCATTTT. This codes for CSARDQEAWGNQPQHF.

By share, this clonotype counts as medium-sized (0.01 to 0.1%). The chain is built from TRBV5-6 and TRBJ2-7, with 7 bases fitting TRBD1. Losses at the gene ends were 4 bases for V and 2 bases for J; bases not matched to a gene: 6. CDR1 and CDR2 from the germline V gene are SGHDT and YYEEEE. The CDR3 sequence is 14 residues long. Written as DNA, the CDR3 is TGTGCCAGCAGCAGGGGACAGCAGCCCTACGAGCAGTACTTC. Translated, it gives CASSRGQQPYEQYF.

This clonotype was counted ten times or more. V gene TRBV20-1 combines with J gene TRBJ2-7; TRBD2 matches 9 bases. Unmatched junction bases numbered 4, after V lost 5 bases and J lost 2 bases. The germline V gene encodes CDR1 DFQATT and CDR2 SNEGSKA (reference sequence). This CDR3 is built from 13 residues. The CDR3 region is CSARLAATYEQYF. The CDR3 nucleotides are TGCAGTGCTCGACTAGCGGCTACCTACGAGCAGTACTTC.

The gene calls are TRBV6-5 and TRBJ1-1; D is unclear. Germline V gives CDR1 MNHEY, CDR2 SVGAGI. V lost 2 bases to trimming and J lost 7 bases, with 8 bases between them. This CDR3 comprises 12 residues. DNA for the CDR3: TGTGCCAGCAGTTACGGGTCGGGTGAAGCTTTCTTT. Encoded protein: CASSYGSGEAFF.

This clonotype is classed as medium-sized. The chain employs TRBV4-2 and TRBJ2-3; possibly TRBD1 for D (5 bases). Germline values: CDR1 LGHNA, CDR2 YNFKEQ. This CDR3 contains 14 residues. Trimming shortened V by 0 bases and J by 8 bases, and 12 bases separated the two germline ends. Written as DNA, the CDR3 is TGTGCCAGCAGCCAAGATCTTAGGGGTGGTACGCAGTATTTT. This encodes CASSQDLRGGTQYF.

This clonotype was observed a handful of times. V and J are TRBV20-1 and TRBJ1-3, with D hard to call. The V end lost 0 bases, the J end lost 0 bases, and 12 bases lay between the germline ends. Germline CDR1 is DFQATT and CDR2 is SNEGSKA (reference sequence). This CDR3 is 16 amino acids long. The CDR3 sequence is CSARDPGPNSGNTIYF. The CDR3, as DNA: TGCAGTGCTAGAGATCCCGGGCCAAACTCTGGAAACACCATATATTTT.

The J gene is TRBJ2-7, the V gene TRBV3-2; TRBD1, the table's D call, lacks a check against the DNA. TRBV3-2 is recorded as a pseudogene. The CDR3 runs to 15 residues. The CDR3 region has the DNA TGTGCCAGCAGCCAAGATCCCAGGGCGACCTACGAGCAGTACTTC. It is translated as CASSQDPRATYEQYF.

The CDR3 region is CASSRTGGRYEQYF. In DNA, the CDR3 is TGTGCCAGTAGTCGAACCGGGGGCCGCTACGAGCAGTACTTC. The chain carries TRBV19 and TRBJ2-7, with D perhaps given as TRBD1 or TRBD2 (6 bases each). The CDR3 is made up of 14 amino acids. Germline loops: CDR1 LNHDA, CDR2 SQIVND (reference sequence). V lost 5 bases and J lost 3, with 14 bases in between.

This clonotype was recorded at least ten times. The genes are TRBV11-2 and TRBJ2-1; TRBD1 aligns across 9 bases. Trimming cost V 3 bases and J 7 bases; bases outside gene matches: 4. CDR3 length: 14 residues. Germline-derived CDR1 and CDR2 are SGHAT and FQNNGV. CDR3 bases: TGTGCCAGCAGCTTTGGGACAGGGCGGAATGAGCAGTTCTTC. This sequence encodes CASSFGTGRNEQFF.

The rearrangement joins TRBV11-2 to TRBJ1-3; perhaps TRBD1 as D (6 bases). Germline V gene data show CDR1 as SGHAT and CDR2 as FQNNGV. CDR3 length equals 15 residues. V dropped 5 bases and J dropped 4 bases, with 15 bases sitting between them. The CDR3: CASSPTGTQGNTIYF. CDR3 nucleotides: TGTGCCAGCAGCCCAACCGGGACACAAGGAAACACCATATATTTT.

This clonotype was picked up many times. The rearrangement links TRBV20-1 to TRBJ2-7, with TRBD2 matching over 8 bases. Trimming removed 0 bases from V and 1 base from J; junction bases left unmatched: 14. This CDR3 has 18 residues. The V gene's germline CDR1 is DFQATT and CDR2 SNEGSKA (reference sequence). The CDR3: CSARDGLPLTSGSYEQYF. DNA for the CDR3: TGCAGTGCTAGAGACGGTTTACCACTTACTAGCGGATCCTACGAGCAGTACTTC.

This clonotype was observed at least ten times. V and J are TRBV30 and TRBJ2-6; maybe TRBD1 (6 bases). This CDR3 has 15 amino acids. Germline-derived CDR1 and CDR2 are GTSNPN and SVGIG (reference sequence). V dropped 2 bases and J dropped 4 bases, with 12 bases sitting between them. The CDR3 loop is CAWSPQGSGANVLTF. CDR3 DNA sequence: TGTGCCTGGAGTCCACAGGGTTCCGGGGCCAACGTCCTGACTTTC. The whole variable domain, filled in from reference TRBV30 and TRBJ2-6, reads SQTIHQWPATLVQPVGSPLSLECTVEGTSNPNLYWYRQAAGRGLQLLFYSVGIGQISSEVPQNLSASRPQDRQFILSSKKLLLSDSGFYLCAWSPQGSGANVLTFGAGSRLTVL.

This clonotype appeared many times. The chain carries TRBV5-4 and TRBJ2-2, with unresolved D. Germline V gene lookup returns CDR1 SGHNT and CDR2 YYREEE (reference sequence). V lost 0 bases and J lost 1, with 4 bases in between. The CDR3 is made up of 14 amino acids. DNA for the CDR3: TGTGCCAGCAGCTTGGGGAGGAACACCGGGGAGCTGTTTTTT. Translation gives CASSLGRNTGELFF.

This clonotype appeared many times. The J gene is TRBJ2-3, the V gene TRBV29-1; 8 bases are shared with TRBD2. Germline lookup yields CDR1 SQVTM and CDR2 ANQGSEA. V was pared by 2 bases and J by 3 bases, with 7 bases of the junction left unmatched. This CDR3 is built from 15 residues. This CDR3 is CSVERTGGDTDTQYF. The CDR3 DNA reads as TGCAGCGTTGAAAGGACGGGAGGGGATACAGATACGCAGTATTTT.

This clonotype showed up many times. The rearrangement links TRBV20-1 to TRBJ2-7, with 8 bases that match TRBD2. The CDR3 runs 14 residues. The germline gives CDR1 DFQATT, CDR2 SNEGSKA (reference sequence). The trim removed 0 bases at V and 3 bases at J, leaving 4 bases unmatched. The CDR3 loop reads CSARDQGLGYEQYF. The CDR3 DNA is TGCAGTGCTAGAGATCAGGGACTAGGCTACGAGCAGTACTTC.